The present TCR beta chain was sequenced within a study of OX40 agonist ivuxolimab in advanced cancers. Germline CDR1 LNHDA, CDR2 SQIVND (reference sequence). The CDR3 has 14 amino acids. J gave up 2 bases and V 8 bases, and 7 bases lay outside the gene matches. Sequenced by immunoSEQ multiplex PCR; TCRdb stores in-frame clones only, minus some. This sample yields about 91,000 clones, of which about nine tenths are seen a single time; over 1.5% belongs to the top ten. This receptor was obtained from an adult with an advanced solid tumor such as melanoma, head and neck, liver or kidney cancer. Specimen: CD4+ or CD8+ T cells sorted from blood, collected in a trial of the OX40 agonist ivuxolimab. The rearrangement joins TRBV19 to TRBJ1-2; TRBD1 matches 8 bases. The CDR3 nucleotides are TGTGCCAGTTCTCAGGGGGCGCCCAACTATGGCTACACCTTC. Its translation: CASSQGAPNYGYTF.